The rows below give T cell receptor beta chains drawn from one sample of a study of blood T cell repertoires in COVID-19. Clones were sequenced by immunoSEQ multiplex PCR, and TCRdb holds only the in-frame ones, with some missing. The sample consists of 70,000 or so clones, 75% to 80% of them appearing once. The sequencing input was peripheral blood. These receptors were collected from a human donor in a cohort sampled during active COVID-19. Both conserved end residues are trimmed from each CDR3.

TRBV27 | ASSAGLAGSSYNEQF
TRBV7-2 | ASSLHSGTGENTQY
TRBV4-2 | ASSQAFGNYGYT
TRBV19 | ASSSWWSDRGSNQPQH
TRBV19 | ASSSGRMNTEAF
TRBV10-3 | AISESEGAGETQY
TRBV19 | ASSSRLAGGRNEQF
TRBV6-6 | ASSSNNPGLATRTDTQY
TRBV4-2 | ASSQDGTAEKLF
TRBV5-1 | ASSSRQGSRTYNSPLH
TRBV19 | ASSSQGDQPQH
TRBV5-1 | ASKVSVAGGEQY
TRBV7-9 | ASSLLPFVDTANTGELF
TRBV19 | ASRTGGAHEKLF
TRBV5-1 | ASSLNAGYEQY
TRBV3-1/TRBV3-2 | ASSQDLTGGGYT
TRBV5-1 | ASSMGLAGDVRGDTQY
TRBV7-9 | ASSLGSGGPRRTDTQY
TRBV4-1 | ASSQGPSPGQGNTGELF
TRBV24-1 | ATSDLSQGRDEQF
TRBV6-2/TRBV6-3 | ASSYLADTQY
TRBV7-2 | ASSLDRQRYEQY
TRBV19 | ASTLPGGRTEAF
TRBV3-1/TRBV3-2 | ASSHTSYEQY
TRBV30 | AWIPGGHSGNTIY
TRBV5-4 | ASSLEGTGSDEQF
TRBV28 | ASSLSGAGGPDTQY
TRBV12-3/TRBV12-4 | ASRVDRSTEAF
TRBV24-1 | ATSDLRQGGRTDTQY
TRBV10-3 | AIHGGDDEQY
TRBV7-9 | ASNTGGRTTQNTEAF
TRBV6-5 | ASVRGGQGAREQY
TRBV19 | ASSDRVGADTQY
TRBV19 | ASSMGGEGQPQH
TRBV18 | ASSPGAGPGNEQF
TRBV5-1 | ASSLALAAYEQY
TRBV27 | ASSRQAANNEKLF
TRBV7-2 | ASSWGTGGNQPQH
TRBV5-1 | ASSLARDTTQY
TRBV6-4 | ASSDGAGGSTDTQY
TRBV7-2 | ASSFQGMITEAF
TRBV11-3 | ASSTTGQNIQY
TRBV6-1 | ASSDGTANEKLF
TRBV5-1 | ASRPAGGPYEQY
TRBV5-4 | ASSREALMNTGELF
TRBV5-6 | ASSLRDRGGQPQH
TRBV5-1 | ASSLGGRTGELF
TRBV5-1 | ASSLQGGNYGYT
TRBV15 | ATSRDSGYQETQY
TRBV1 | TSSFSEDHQPQH
TRBV10-3 | AISASGAETQY
TRBV6-4 | ASRALAGNTGELF
TRBV11-1 | ASSLGTSGLQETQY
TRBV19 | ASSARQGSYEQY
TRBV2 | ASREGGQAPSGELF